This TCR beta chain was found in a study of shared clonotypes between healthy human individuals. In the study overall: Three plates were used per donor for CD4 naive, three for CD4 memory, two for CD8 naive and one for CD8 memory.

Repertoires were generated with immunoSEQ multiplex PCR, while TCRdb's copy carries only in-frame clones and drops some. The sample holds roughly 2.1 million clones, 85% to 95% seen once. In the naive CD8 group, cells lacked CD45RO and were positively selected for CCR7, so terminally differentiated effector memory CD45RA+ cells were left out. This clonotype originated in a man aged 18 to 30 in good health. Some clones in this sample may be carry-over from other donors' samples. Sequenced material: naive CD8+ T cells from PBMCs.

The CDR3 loop reads CASSTTRGISEQFF. The CDR3 nucleotides are TGTGCCAGCAGCACCACTCGGGGCATCAGTGAGCAGTTCTTC. J is TRBJ2-1 and V is TRBV7-9, with D perhaps assigned TRBD1 or TRBD2 (5 bases each). CDR3 length: 14 residues. V lost 5 bases and J 9 bases, leaving 17 bases between the germline ends. Per germline, CDR1 SEHNR and CDR2 FQNEAQ (reference sequence).